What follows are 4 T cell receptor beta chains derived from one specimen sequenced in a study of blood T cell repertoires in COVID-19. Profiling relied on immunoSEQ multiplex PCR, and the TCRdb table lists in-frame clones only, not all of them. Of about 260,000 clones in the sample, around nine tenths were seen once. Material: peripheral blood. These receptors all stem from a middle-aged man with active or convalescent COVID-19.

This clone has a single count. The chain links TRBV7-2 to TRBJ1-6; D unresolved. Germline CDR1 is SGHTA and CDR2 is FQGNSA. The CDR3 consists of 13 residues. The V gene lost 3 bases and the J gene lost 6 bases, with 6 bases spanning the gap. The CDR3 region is CASSFQVNSPLHF. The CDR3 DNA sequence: TGTGCCAGCAGCTTCCAGGTTAATTCACCCCTCCACTTT.

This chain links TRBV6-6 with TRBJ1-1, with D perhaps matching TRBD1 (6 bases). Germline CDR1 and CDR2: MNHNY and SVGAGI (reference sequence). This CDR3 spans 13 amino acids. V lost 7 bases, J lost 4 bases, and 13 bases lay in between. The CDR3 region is CASIGGQITEAFF. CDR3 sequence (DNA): TGTGCCAGCATCGGCGGACAGATCACTGAAGCTTTCTTT.

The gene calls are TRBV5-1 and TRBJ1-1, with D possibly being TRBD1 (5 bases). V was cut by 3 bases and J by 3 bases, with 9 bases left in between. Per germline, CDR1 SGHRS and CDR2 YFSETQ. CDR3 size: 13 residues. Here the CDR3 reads CASSSWGDTEAFF. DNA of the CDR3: TGCGCCAGCAGCTCTTGGGGGGACACTGAAGCTTTCTTT.

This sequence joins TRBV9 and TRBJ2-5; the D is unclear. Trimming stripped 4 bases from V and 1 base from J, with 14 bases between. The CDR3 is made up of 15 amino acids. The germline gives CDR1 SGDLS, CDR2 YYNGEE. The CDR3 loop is CASSPHLGAQETQYF. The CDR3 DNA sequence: TGTGCCAGCAGCCCCCACTTGGGCGCCCAAGAGACCCAGTACTTC. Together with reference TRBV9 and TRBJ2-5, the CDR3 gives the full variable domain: DSGVTQTPKHLITATGQRVTLRCSPRSGDLSVYWYQQSLDQGLQFLIQYYNGEERAKGNILERFSAQQFPDLHSELNLSSLELGDSALYFCASSPHLGAQETQYFGPGTRLLVL.